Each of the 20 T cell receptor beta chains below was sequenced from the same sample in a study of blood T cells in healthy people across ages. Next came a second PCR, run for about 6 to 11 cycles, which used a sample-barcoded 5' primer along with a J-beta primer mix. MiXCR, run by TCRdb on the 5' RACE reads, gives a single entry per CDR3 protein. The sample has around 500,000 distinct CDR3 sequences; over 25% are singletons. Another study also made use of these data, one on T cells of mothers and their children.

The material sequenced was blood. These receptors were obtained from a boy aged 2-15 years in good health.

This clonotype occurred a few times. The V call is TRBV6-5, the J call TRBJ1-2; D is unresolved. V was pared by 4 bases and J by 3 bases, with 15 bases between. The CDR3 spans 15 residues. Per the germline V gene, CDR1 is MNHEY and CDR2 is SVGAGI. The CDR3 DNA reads TGTGCCAGCAGTTCCGGGATTTGGGCAGACTATGGCTACACCTTC. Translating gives CASSSGIWADYGYTF.

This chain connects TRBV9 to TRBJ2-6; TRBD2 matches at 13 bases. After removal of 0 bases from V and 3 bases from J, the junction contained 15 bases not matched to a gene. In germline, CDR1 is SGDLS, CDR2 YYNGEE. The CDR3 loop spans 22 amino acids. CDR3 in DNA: TGTGCCAGCAGCGTAGCCCGGGTCCCACTAGCGGGAGGGCCCTTTGGGGCCAACGTCCTGACTTTC. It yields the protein CASSVARVPLAGGPFGANVLTF.

The CDR3 nucleotides are TGCGCCAGCAGCCTCTCCCCCGGGATCTACAATGAGCAGTTCTTC. It translates to CASSLSPGIYNEQFF. This chain links TRBV4-1 with TRBJ2-1; tentatively, D is TRBD2 (5 bases). Germline V gene sequence: CDR1 MGHRA, CDR2 YSYEKL. The CDR3 covers 15 residues. V lost 4 bases and J 3 bases, leaving 13 bases between the germline ends.

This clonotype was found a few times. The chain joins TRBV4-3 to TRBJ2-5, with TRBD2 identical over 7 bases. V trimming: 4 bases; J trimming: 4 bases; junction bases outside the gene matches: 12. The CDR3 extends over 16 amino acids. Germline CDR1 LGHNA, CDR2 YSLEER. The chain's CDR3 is CASSLRGGSRGETQYF. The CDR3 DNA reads TGCGCCAGCAGCCTGAGAGGCGGGAGTAGGGGAGAGACCCAGTACTTC.

The CDR3: CAISGVPGQGGETQYF. CDR3 sequence (DNA): TGTGCCATCAGTGGGGTGCCGGGACAGGGTGGAGAGACCCAGTACTTC. The J gene is TRBJ2-5, the V gene TRBV10-3, with 9 positions matching TRBD1. Germline trimming cut 4 bases from V and 4 bases from J; bases unmatched to any gene: 10. The V gene's germline CDR1 is ENHRY and CDR2 SYGVKD. The CDR3 totals 16 residues.

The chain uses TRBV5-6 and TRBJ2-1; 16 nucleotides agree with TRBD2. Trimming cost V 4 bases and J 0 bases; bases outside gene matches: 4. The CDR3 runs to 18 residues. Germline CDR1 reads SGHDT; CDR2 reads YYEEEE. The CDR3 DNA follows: TGTGCCAGCAGCCCGGGACTAGCGGGAGGGGTCTCCTACAATGAGCAGTTCTTC. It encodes CASSPGLAGGVSYNEQFF.

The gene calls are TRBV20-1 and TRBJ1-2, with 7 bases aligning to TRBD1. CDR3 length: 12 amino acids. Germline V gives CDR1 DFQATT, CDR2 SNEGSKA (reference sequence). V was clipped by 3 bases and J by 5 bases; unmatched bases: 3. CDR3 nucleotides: TGCAGTGCTAGGGGACAGAGATATGGCTACACCTTC. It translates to CSARGQRYGYTF.

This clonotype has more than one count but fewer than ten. The CDR3: CSARSRDRVGWNTEAFF. For the CDR3, the DNA is TGCAGTGCTAGGTCCCGGGACAGGGTCGGATGGAACACTGAAGCTTTCTTT. The chain couples TRBV20-1 to TRBJ1-1, with 9 bases matching TRBD1. Trimming took 3 bases from V and 1 from J; bases not matched to a gene: 12. The V gene's germline CDR1 is DFQATT and CDR2 SNEGSKA (reference sequence). This CDR3 has 17 residues.

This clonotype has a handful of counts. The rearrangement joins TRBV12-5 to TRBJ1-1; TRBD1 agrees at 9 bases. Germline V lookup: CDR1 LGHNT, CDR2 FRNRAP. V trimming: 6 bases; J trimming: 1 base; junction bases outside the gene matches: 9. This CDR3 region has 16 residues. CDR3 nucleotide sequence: TGTGCTAGTGGCGGGACAGGGAGATTCAAGAACACTGAAGCTTTCTTT. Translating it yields CASGGTGRFKNTEAFF.

CDR3 amino acids: CASSQGTGFNGLPNEQFF. For the CDR3, the DNA is TGTGCCAGCAGCCAAGGGACAGGGTTCAATGGGTTGCCCAATGAGCAGTTCTTC. The gene calls are TRBV3-1 and TRBJ2-1; 8 bases map to TRBD1. The V gene end was trimmed by 1 base and the J gene end by 6 bases; junction bases not matched to a gene: 14. CDR3 size: 18 residues. CDR1 and CDR2 (germline): LGHDT, YNNKEL (reference sequence).

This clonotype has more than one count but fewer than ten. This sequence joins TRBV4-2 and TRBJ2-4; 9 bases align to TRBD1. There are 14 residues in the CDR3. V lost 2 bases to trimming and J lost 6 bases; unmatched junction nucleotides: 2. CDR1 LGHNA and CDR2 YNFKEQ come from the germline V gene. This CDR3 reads CASSQRQGGNIQYF. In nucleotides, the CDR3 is TGTGCCAGCAGCCAACGACAGGGGGGAAACATTCAGTACTTC.

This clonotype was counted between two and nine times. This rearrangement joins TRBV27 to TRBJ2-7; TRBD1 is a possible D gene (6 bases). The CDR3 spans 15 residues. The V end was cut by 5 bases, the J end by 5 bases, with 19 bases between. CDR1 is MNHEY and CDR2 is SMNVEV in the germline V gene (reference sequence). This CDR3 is CASSTRGSQMNEQYF. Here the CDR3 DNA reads TGTGCCAGCAGTACCAGGGGATCGCAGATGAACGAGCAGTACTTC.

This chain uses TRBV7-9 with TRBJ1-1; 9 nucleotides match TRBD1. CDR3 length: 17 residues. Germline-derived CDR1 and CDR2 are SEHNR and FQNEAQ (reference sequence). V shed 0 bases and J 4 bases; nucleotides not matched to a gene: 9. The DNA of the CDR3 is TGTGCCAGCAGCTTAGCGGTGGGGACAGGGATGTTCACTGAAGCTTTCTTT. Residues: CASSLAVGTGMFTEAFF.

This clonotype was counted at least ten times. CDR3: CASSLGPENQPQHF. CDR3 in DNA: TGTGCCAGCAGCCTTGGGCCAGAGAATCAGCCCCAGCATTTT. The chain links TRBV9 to TRBJ1-5; D not certain. The germline V and J ends were trimmed by 4 bases and 4 bases, with 12 bases remaining between them. CDR1 and CDR2 from the germline V gene are SGDLS and YYNGEE. The CDR3 is made up of 14 amino acids.

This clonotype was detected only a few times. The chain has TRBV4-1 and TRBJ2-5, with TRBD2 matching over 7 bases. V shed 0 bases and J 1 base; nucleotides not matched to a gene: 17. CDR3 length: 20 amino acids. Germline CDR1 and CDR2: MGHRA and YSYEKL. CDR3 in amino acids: CASSQEVAGSQGGVQETQYF. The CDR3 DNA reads TGCGCCAGCAGCCAAGAGGTAGCGGGTTCCCAAGGTGGGGTCCAAGAGACCCAGTACTTC.

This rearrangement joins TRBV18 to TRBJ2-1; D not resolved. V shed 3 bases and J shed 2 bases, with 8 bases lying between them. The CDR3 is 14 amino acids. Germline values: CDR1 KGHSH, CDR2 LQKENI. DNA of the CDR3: TGTGCCAGCTCACCTGGAGTAACCTACAATGAGCAGTTCTTC. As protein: CASSPGVTYNEQFF.

The CDR3 is CASSLGTSPSYEQYF. As DNA, the CDR3 is TGTGCCAGCAGCTTAGGGACTAGCCCTTCCTACGAGCAGTACTTC. The chain carries TRBV7-2 and TRBJ2-7; 8 nucleotides agree with TRBD2. V shed 1 base, J shed 1 base, and the junction held 3 bases outside the gene matches. This CDR3 is built from 15 residues. Germline CDR1 is SGHTA and CDR2 is FQGNSA.

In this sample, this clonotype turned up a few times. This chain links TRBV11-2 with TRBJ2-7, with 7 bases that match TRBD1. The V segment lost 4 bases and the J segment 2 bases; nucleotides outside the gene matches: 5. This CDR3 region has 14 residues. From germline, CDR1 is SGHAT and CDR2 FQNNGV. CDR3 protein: CASSSSDRAYEQYF. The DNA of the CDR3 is TGTGCCAGCAGCTCTTCCGACAGGGCCTACGAGCAGTACTTC.

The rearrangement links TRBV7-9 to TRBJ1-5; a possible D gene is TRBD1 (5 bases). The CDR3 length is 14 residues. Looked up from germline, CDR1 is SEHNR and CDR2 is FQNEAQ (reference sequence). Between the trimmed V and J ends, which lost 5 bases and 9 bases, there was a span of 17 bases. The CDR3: CASSPGGAGGPQHF. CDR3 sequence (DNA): TGTGCCAGCAGCCCGGGTGGGGCGGGAGGGCCCCAGCATTTT. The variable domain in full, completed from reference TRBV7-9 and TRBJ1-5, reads DTGVSQNPRHKITKRGQNVTFRCDPISEHNRLYWYRQTLGQGPEFLTYFQNEAQLEKSRLLSDRFSAERPKGSFSTLEIQRTEQGDSAMYLCASSPGGAGGPQHFGDGTRLSIL.

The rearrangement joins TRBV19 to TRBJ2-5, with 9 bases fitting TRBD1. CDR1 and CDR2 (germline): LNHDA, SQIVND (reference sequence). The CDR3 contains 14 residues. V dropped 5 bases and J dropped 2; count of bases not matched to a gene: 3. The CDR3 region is CASSGQGRQETQYF. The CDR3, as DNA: TGTGCCAGTAGTGGACAGGGGCGACAAGAGACCCAGTACTTC.